Below, 26 T cell receptor beta chains from the same sample are listed, as sequenced in a study of beta chain features in type 1 diabetes. The sequenced template was cDNA made from the entire isolated RNA. Data came from immunoSEQ multiplex PCR; TCRdb stores just in-frame clones and leaves some out. The sample shows 150,000 or so clones, approximately 12% of them seen only once. Specimen: central memory CD4+ T cells from blood. The receptors come from a man aged 18 to 29 in good health.

Comment on this clone: Distinct nucleotide sequences in the sample also encode this CDR3. V usage is TRBV4-2 and J usage is TRBJ2-1; D not certain. CDR3 length: 12 amino acids. The V and J ends lost 0 bases and 10 bases respectively, with 7 bases between them. Germline V gives CDR1 LGHNA, CDR2 YNFKEQ. Here the CDR3 reads CASSQDVGEQFF. DNA for the CDR3: TGTGCCAGCAGCCAAGATGTAGGGGAGCAGTTCTTC.

In DNA, the CDR3 is TGTGCCAGCAGAGCCGAGGGAGATACGCAGTATTTT. It is translated as CASRAEGDTQYF. This sequence joins TRBV2 and TRBJ2-3; the D gene is possibly TRBD2 (5 bases). This CDR3 is 12 amino acids long. The V end was cut by 6 bases, the J end by 5 bases, with 9 bases between. In germline, CDR1 is SNHLY, CDR2 FYNNEI.

The genes are TRBV7-2 and TRBJ1-2, with D possibly matching TRBD1 (6 bases). This CDR3 comprises 15 residues. Germline V CDR1 and CDR2: SGHTA, FQGNSA. Trimming removed 3 bases at V and 4 bases at J, with 15 bases between. The DNA for the CDR3 is TGTGCCAGCAGCTTTGACTTAGGGGGGTTCTATGGCTACACCTTC. This translates into CASSFDLGGFYGYTF.

V usage is TRBV5-1 and J usage is TRBJ2-3, with 8 bases identical to TRBD2. CDR1 SGHRS and CDR2 YFSETQ come from the germline V gene. The CDR3 totals 16 residues. V trimming: 3 bases; J trimming: 2 bases; junction bases outside the gene matches: 8. The DNA of the CDR3 is TGCGCCAGCAGCTCCAGAGCGGGGGCCCTCACAGATACGCAGTATTTT. This codes for CASSSRAGALTDTQYF. Drawing the rest from reference TRBV5-1 and TRBJ2-3, the complete variable domain is KAGVTQTPRYLIKTRGQQVTLSCSPISGHRSVSWYQQTPGQGLQFLFEYFSETQRNKGNFPGRFSGRQFSNSRSEMNVSTLELGDSALYLCASSSRAGALTDTQYFGPGTRLTVL.

CDR3 region: CASSRDIRNGYTF. DNA for the CDR3: TGTGCCAGCAGCAGGGACATACGGAATGGCTACACCTTC. The gene calls are TRBV6-6 and TRBJ1-2; D possibly corresponds to TRBD1 (6 bases). The CDR3 covers 13 residues. Germline loops: CDR1 MNHNY, CDR2 SVGAGI (reference sequence). V gave up 6 bases and J gave up 6 bases, with 14 bases separating them.

This chain links TRBV6-5 with TRBJ2-4; 10 bases fit TRBD1. There are 15 residues in the CDR3. Trimming removed 0 bases from V and 7 bases from J; junction bases left unmatched: 3. Germline CDR1 MNHEY, CDR2 SVGAGI. The CDR3 nucleotides are TGTGCCAGCAGTTACTCGACAGGGGGCAGGAACATTCAGTACTTC. Translation gives CASSYSTGGRNIQYF.

The chain carries TRBV13 and TRBJ1-6, with 9 bases that match TRBD1. The germline CDR1 and CDR2 sequences are PRHDT and FYEKMQ (reference sequence). The CDR3 totals 16 residues. V trimming: 8 bases; J trimming: 7 bases; junction bases outside the gene matches: 12. CDR3 sequence reads: CASSGQGQKGNSPLHF. The CDR3 coding sequence is TGTGCCAGCTCGGGACAGGGCCAAAAGGGGAATTCACCCCTCCACTTT.

The rearrangement uses TRBV30 and TRBJ1-6; unclear D gene. Germline values: CDR1 GTSNPN, CDR2 SVGIG (reference sequence). Trimming cost V 0 bases and J 8 bases, with 8 bases left between them. The CDR3 is 13 amino acids. This CDR3 reads CAWSVGLDSPLHF. The CDR3 DNA is TGTGCCTGGAGTGTTGGGCTGGATTCACCCCTCCACTTT.

This clone has a handful of counts. The rearrangement joins TRBV9 to TRBJ2-3, with 11 bases lining up with TRBD2. The CDR3 is made up of 14 amino acids. Germline V CDR1 and CDR2: SGDLS, YYNGEE. With 3 bases clipped from V and 8 bases from J, the junction kept 5 bases outside the gene matches. The CDR3 bases are TGTGCCAGCAGCGAACTAGCGGGAGCTCCTACGCAGTATTTT. Translating it yields CASSELAGAPTQYF. The complete variable domain, with remaining parts taken from reference TRBV9 and TRBJ2-3, reads DSGVTQTPKHLITATGQRVTLRCSPRSGDLSVYWYQQSLDQGLQFLIQYYNGEERAKGNILERFSAQQFPDLHSELNLSSLELGDSALYFCASSELAGAPTQYFGPGTRLTVL.

With respect to this clone: The junction does not match germline at one end; this may be a read error. The chain has TRBV9 and TRBJ2-1, with D hard to call. This CDR3 region has 15 residues. Germline V CDR1 and CDR2: SGDLS, YYNGEE. The CDR3 is CASSVLVAPYSEQFF. CDR3 coding DNA: TGTGCCAGCAGCGTCTTGGTCGCTCCTTACAGTGAGCAGTTCTTC.

This chain connects TRBV5-1 to TRBJ2-3; 9 nucleotides match TRBD1. This CDR3 is built from 14 residues. V lost 4 bases and J lost 1; bases outside the gene matches: 1. The germline V gene encodes CDR1 SGHRS and CDR2 YFSETQ. CDR3 nucleotides: TGCGCCAGCAGCCGGGACAGGGGCACAGATACGCAGTATTTT. Protein product: CASSRDRGTDTQYF.

Remarks on this clone: Other DNA sequences within the sample encode an identical CDR3. CDR3 residues: CASSDAYEQYF. In DNA, the CDR3 is TGTGCCAGCAGTGACGCTTACGAGCAGTACTTC. The genes are TRBV2 and TRBJ2-7; D is undetermined. Germline V gene lookup returns CDR1 SNHLY and CDR2 FYNNEI. Trimming stripped 3 bases from V and 4 bases from J, with 4 bases between. The CDR3 spans 11 residues.

This clone was seen a few times. The chain combines TRBV5-1 with TRBJ2-5; D is unresolved. TRBJ2-7 explains the end of the DNA better; the J call may be wrong. Germline CDR1 SGHRS, CDR2 YFSETQ. There are 13 residues in the CDR3. This chain's CDR3 is CASSLESPYEQYF. The DNA of the CDR3 is TGCGCCAGCAGCTTGGAGAGCCCCTACGAGCAGTACTTC.

As concerns this clone: Different DNA sequences within this sample yield the same CDR3. This sequence joins TRBV5-1 and TRBJ2-3, with TRBD2 matching 13 bases. V shed 4 bases and J 1 base; nucleotides not matched to a gene: 3. Looked up from germline, CDR1 is SGHRS and CDR2 is YFSETQ. The CDR3 has 16 residues. The CDR3 DNA follows: TGCGCCAGCAGCCCAGGGACTAGCGGGGGCACAGATACGCAGTATTTT. Translation gives CASSPGTSGGTDTQYF.

Turning to this clone: One end of the junction fails to match germline, which may point to a read error. The chain carries TRBV7-7 and TRBJ2-5; 8 bases match TRBD1. The CDR3 sequence is 15 residues long. The V gene's germline CDR1 is SSHAT and CDR2 FNYEAQ (reference sequence). The CDR3 region is CASSLANDRGQTQYF. The DNA for the CDR3 is TGTGCTAGCAGCTTAGCGAACGACAGGGGCCAGACCCAGTACTTC.

This clone was found a few times. This chain links TRBV21-1 with TRBJ2-1; the listed D gene, TRBD2, was not tested against the DNA. TRBV21-1 is shown as a pseudogene. The CDR3 totals 14 residues. CDR3 in amino acids: CASSKEAGARPQFF. Here the CDR3 DNA reads TGTGCCAGCAGTAAGGAGGCGGGAGCTAGGCCGCAGTTCTTC.

This chain connects TRBV7-2 to TRBJ2-5; 15 positions agree with TRBD2. V was pared by 4 bases and J by 5 bases, with 5 bases of the junction left unmatched. The CDR3 consists of 16 residues. The V gene's germline CDR1 is SGHTA and CDR2 FQGNSA. The CDR3 here is CASSSVGTSGRETQYF. In DNA form, the CDR3 reads TGTGCCAGCAGCTCCGTGGGGACTAGCGGGAGGGAGACCCAGTACTTC.

The sample holds a few counts of this clone. The chain is built from TRBV2 and TRBJ2-1; 9 bases are shared with TRBD2. This CDR3 has 15 amino acids. The germline V gene has CDR1 SNHLY and CDR2 FYNNEI. V trimming: 7 bases; J trimming: 6 bases; junction bases outside the gene matches: 10. The CDR3 sequence is CASKIGREGVNEQFF. The CDR3 nucleotides read TGTGCCAGCAAGATAGGGCGGGAGGGGGTCAATGAGCAGTTCTTC.

This clone was counted only a few times. The chain couples TRBV30 to TRBJ2-2; 7 nucleotides line up with TRBD1. With 3 bases clipped from V and 1 base from J, the junction kept 8 bases outside the gene matches. The CDR3 extends over 16 amino acids. CDR1 GTSNPN and CDR2 SVGIG come from the germline V gene (reference sequence). Written as DNA, the CDR3 is TGTGCCTGGAGGCGTCGGACAGGCCAGAACACCGGGGAGCTGTTTTTT. It yields the protein CAWRRRTGQNTGELFF.

The chain has TRBV5-1 and TRBJ2-5; 8 nucleotides align to TRBD1. Looked up from germline, CDR1 is SGHRS and CDR2 is YFSETQ. Unmatched junction bases numbered 12, after V lost 4 bases and J lost 7 bases. The CDR3 is 15 amino acids. As DNA, the CDR3 is TGCGCCAGCAGCCCGACAGGGGCGGCGGATCGGACCCAGTACTTC. This sequence encodes CASSPTGAADRTQYF.

This clone was recorded a few times. The chain has TRBV7-2 and TRBJ1-1; a weak D match, TRBD1 (5 bases). From germline, CDR1 is SGHTA and CDR2 FQGNSA. V lost 2 bases and J 3 bases, leaving 16 bases between the germline ends. The CDR3 loop spans 16 amino acids. The CDR3: CASSLSFRGADTEAFF. CDR3 DNA: TGTGCCAGCAGCTTAAGCTTCCGGGGCGCGGACACTGAAGCTTTCTTT.

This clone was recorded a few times. The genes are TRBV7-9 and TRBJ2-1, with D possibly being TRBD2 (5 bases). The germline V gene has CDR1 SEHNR and CDR2 FQNEAQ (reference sequence). CDR3 length: 15 residues. Trimming took off 5 bases at V and 0 bases at J, with 11 bases between the two ends. In DNA, the CDR3 is TGTGCCAGCAGCGGGCTAGCCAGCTCCTACAATGAGCAGTTCTTC. Protein: CASSGLASSYNEQFF.

This clone was found a few times. Other DNA sequences in this sample translate to the same CDR3. V usage is TRBV9 and J usage is TRBJ2-5; no clear D gene. Trimming stripped 0 bases from V and 3 bases from J, with 6 bases between. Germline V gives CDR1 SGDLS, CDR2 YYNGEE. This CDR3 is built from 13 residues. The chain's CDR3 is CASSVGVEETQYF. The CDR3 DNA reads as TGTGCCAGCAGCGTAGGGGTAGAAGAGACCCAGTACTTC.

The chain employs TRBV30 and TRBJ2-7; possibly TRBD1 for D (5 bases). The CDR3 contains 13 residues. V was shortened by 0 bases and J by 4 bases, with 10 bases between the two germline ends. Germline CDR1 is GTSNPN and CDR2 is SVGIG (reference sequence). The CDR3 DNA follows: TGTGCCTGGAGTGTACAGGCAGTGTACGAGCAGTACTTC. Protein: CAWSVQAVYEQYF. The complete variable domain, with remaining parts taken from reference TRBV30 and TRBJ2-7, reads SQTIHQWPATLVQPVGSPLSLECTVEGTSNPNLYWYRQAAGRGLQLLFYSVGIGQISSEVPQNLSASRPQDRQFILSSKKLLLSDSGFYLCAWSVQAVYEQYFGPGTRLTVT.

This clone turned up a few times. A much larger clonotype is one base distant, so this may be a read error. The chain combines TRBV19 with TRBJ1-3, with unresolved D. The CDR3 loop spans 13 amino acids. In germline, CDR1 is LNHDA, CDR2 SQIVND (reference sequence). The CDR3 DNA reads as TGTTCCAGTACGGTACTCTCTGGAAACACCATATATTTT. Amino acid sequence: CSSTVLSGNTIYF.

This clone showed up just a few times. The V gene is TRBV25-1, the J gene TRBJ2-5, with D uncertain. In germline, CDR1 is MGHDK, CDR2 SYGVNS. The V and J ends lost 4 bases and 4 bases respectively, with 7 bases between them. This CDR3 has 12 residues. The chain's CDR3 is CASSASPETQYF. The CDR3 coding sequence is TGTGCCAGCAGTGCATCTCCAGAGACCCAGTACTTC.